The present TCR beta chain was sequenced within a study of blood T cell repertoires in COVID-19. Study details: COVID-19 samples from acute and convalescent phases originated in the United States, Italy and Spain.

In Seattle, patients joined the study during active infection and were tracked longitudinally. How the authors handled the data: Scientists estimated how many nucleated cells there were by amplifying reference gene primers. Clones were sequenced by immunoSEQ multiplex PCR, and TCRdb holds only the in-frame ones, with some missing. V and J calls and clone size are as listed in that table; D and trimming were resolved from the DNA. The table has fewer than 140,000 clones, about 79% seen once. The CDR3 is made up of 20 amino acids. The germline V gene has CDR1 MNHEY and CDR2 SVGEGT. V lost 4 bases and J lost 1; bases outside the gene matches: 15.

This sequence was found in a man aged 80 or over with COVID-19, enrolled during active disease. J is TRBJ2-1 and V is TRBV6-2 or TRBV6-3, with 11 nucleotides matching TRBD2. The specimen was peripheral blood. The CDR3 nucleotides are TGTGCCAGCAGTTCGATATTAGCGGGAGGGCCTCAGGGGTCCTACAATGAGCAGTTCTTC. It translates to CASSSILAGGPQGSYNEQFF.